Each of the 3 T cell receptor beta chains below was sequenced from the same sample in a study of blood T cell repertoires in COVID-19. Only in-frame clones appear in the TCRdb table, and some are missing; sequencing was by immunoSEQ multiplex PCR. Here the sample spans about 380,000 clones, roughly 80% being singletons. Material: peripheral blood. The receptors here all came from a human donor with acute or convalescent COVID-19. The donor label of this sample is uncertain.

The chain carries TRBV5-6 and TRBJ2-3; possible D gene TRBD1, 5 bases. Germline assignment: CDR1 SGHDT and CDR2 YYEEEE. Trimming pared 3 bases from V and 1 base from J, leaving 6 bases between. The CDR3 covers 13 residues. CDR3 in amino acids: CASSSRGTDTQYF. The DNA of the CDR3 is TGTGCCAGCAGCTCCAGGGGCACAGATACGCAGTATTTT.

The chain recombines TRBV5-4 with TRBJ1-1; no firm D call. From germline, CDR1 is SGHNT and CDR2 YYREEE (reference sequence). The V gene lost 4 bases and the J gene lost 4 bases, with 14 bases spanning the gap. CDR3 length: 14 residues. The chain's CDR3 is CASSTRERSTEAFF. The CDR3 bases are TGTGCCAGCAGCACGCGGGAGCGAAGCACTGAAGCTTTCTTT.

This clone was detected once. V gene TRBV18 combines with J gene TRBJ1-5; D gene unclear. Germline V lookup: CDR1 KGHSH, CDR2 LQKENI. V shed 4 bases and J shed 7 bases, with 11 bases lying between them. The CDR3 loop spans 13 amino acids. This CDR3 is CASSQSNNQPQHF. DNA of the CDR3: TGTGCCAGCTCACAATCTAATAACCAGCCCCAGCATTTT.